The present TCR beta chain was sequenced within a study of blood T cell repertoires in COVID-19. Whole-study context: Italy, Spain and the United States were the sources of the convalescent and acute COVID-19 samples. T cells, B-cell-depleted T cells, or PBMCs supplied cDNA or gDNA.

Per the authors' pipeline: Reference gene primers were amplified, and this amplification served to estimate nucleated cell counts. Produced via immunoSEQ multiplex PCR; TCRdb's table is partial and in-frame only. Clone size and V and J calls were adopted from that table, with D and trimming inferred from the DNA. Of about 200,000 clones in the sample, roughly 85% were seen once. V was pared by 5 bases and J by 4 bases, with 6 bases between. Germline V gives CDR1 MDHEN, CDR2 SYDVKM. The CDR3 loop spans 12 amino acids. The sequenced material came from peripheral blood. This chain connects TRBV28 to TRBJ1-3; D uncertain. The receptor was derived from a woman of 80 years or more with acute or convalescent COVID-19. The CDR3 here is CASSPGGNTIYF. The CDR3 DNA sequence: TGTGCCAGCAGTCCCGGGGGAAACACCATATATTTT.